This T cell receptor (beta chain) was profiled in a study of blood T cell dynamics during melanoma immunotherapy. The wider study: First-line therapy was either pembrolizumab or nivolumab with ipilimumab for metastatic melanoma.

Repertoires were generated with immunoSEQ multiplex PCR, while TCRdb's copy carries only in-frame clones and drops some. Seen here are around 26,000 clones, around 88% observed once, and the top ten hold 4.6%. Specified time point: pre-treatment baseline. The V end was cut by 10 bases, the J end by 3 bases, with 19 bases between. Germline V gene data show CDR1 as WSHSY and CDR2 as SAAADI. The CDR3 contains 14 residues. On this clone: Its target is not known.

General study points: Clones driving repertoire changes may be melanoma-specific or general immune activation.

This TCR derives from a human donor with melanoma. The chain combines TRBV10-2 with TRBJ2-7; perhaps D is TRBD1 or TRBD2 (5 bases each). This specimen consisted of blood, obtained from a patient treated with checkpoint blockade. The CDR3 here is CATSLARGSYEQYF. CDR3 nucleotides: TGCGCCACCTCGTTGGCGAGGGGTAGCTACGAGCAGTACTTC.